This T cell receptor beta chain was identified in a study of T cells expressing NK-cell markers. The wider study: Sorted CD3+CD56-NKG2C+, CD3+CD56+NKG2C- and CD3+CD56+NKG2C+ T cells were the source of the TCR beta repertoires.

TCRdb processed the 5' RACE reads again and assigns one entry to each CDR3 protein, with no DNA. The sample shows approximately 420,000 distinct CDR3 sequences, and about 10% sits with its ten largest clones. The CDR3 loop spans 13 amino acids. Germline loops: CDR1 SGDLS, CDR2 YYNGEE. The receptor was isolated from a woman between 50 and 59 years old in good health. The genes are TRBV9 and TRBJ2-7; TCRdb calls TRBD2, which cannot be checked without DNA. The sample was blood T cells: a sorted CD56 or NKG2C T cell subset, CD4+ or CD8+ T cells, or bulk PBMC T cells (not recorded which). CDR3 region: CASSADGTHEQYF.